These 12 T cell receptor beta chains were sequenced from one sample in a study of T cell changes during pregnancy in multiple sclerosis. Clones were read by immunoSEQ multiplex PCR, and TCRdb kept only the in-frame ones, dropping some. The sample includes more than 70,000 clones, around 92% of them seen just once. This specimen consisted of peripheral blood, obtained after pregnancy. These receptors all come from a female donor in good health, enrolled as a control in a pregnancy study.

The CDR3 loop is CASPGQTNYGYTF. The CDR3 DNA is TGTGCCTCACCGGGACAAACCAACTATGGCTACACCTTC. The genes are TRBV30 and TRBJ1-2, with D possibly TRBD1 on 6 matching bases. The length of the CDR3 is 13 residues. CDR1 and CDR2 from the germline V gene are GTSNPN and SVGIG (reference sequence). Trimming shortened V by 7 bases and J by 2 bases, and 14 bases separated the two germline ends. Complete variable domain (other parts from reference TRBV30 and TRBJ1-2): SQTIHQWPATLVQPVGSPLSLECTVEGTSNPNLYWYRQAAGRGLQLLFYSVGIGQISSEVPQNLSASRPQDRQFILSSKKLLLSDSGFYLCASPGQTNYGYTFGSGTRLTVV.

DNA for the CDR3: TGTGCCAGCAGCCAAGCCCCTAGCGGGGGTACCGGGGAGCTGTTTTTT. Protein product: CASSQAPSGGTGELFF. This rearrangement joins TRBV4-2 to TRBJ2-2; TRBD2 matches at 10 bases. Unmatched junction bases numbered 4, after V lost 1 base and J lost 5 bases. In germline, CDR1 is LGHNA, CDR2 YNFKEQ. The CDR3 extends over 16 amino acids.

The chain is built from TRBV10-3 and TRBJ2-1, with 14 positions matching TRBD2. The V gene end was trimmed by 6 bases and the J gene end by 8 bases; junction bases not matched to a gene: 6. The CDR3 consists of 15 residues. The germline V gene has CDR1 ENHRY and CDR2 SYGVKD. The CDR3 loop reads CAISEGTSGSHEQFF. The CDR3 DNA is TGTGCCATCAGCGAAGGGACTAGCGGGAGTCATGAGCAGTTCTTC.

J is TRBJ2-1 and V is TRBV27; weak D call: TRBD2 (6 bases). The V end lost 5 bases, the J end lost 3 bases, and 14 bases lay between the germline ends. CDR3 length: 15 amino acids. Germline-derived CDR1 and CDR2 are MNHEY and SMNVEV (reference sequence). Written as DNA, the CDR3 is TGTGCCAGCAGTGCCACGGGGGTGGGCTACAATGAGCAGTTCTTC. This encodes CASSATGVGYNEQFF.

This rearrangement joins TRBV21-1 to TRBJ1-4; TRBD1 was called by the table and not checked on the DNA. TRBV21-1 is given as a pseudogene. The CDR3 has 9 amino acids. CDR3 sequence reads: CASGEKLFF. The CDR3 DNA reads TGTGCCAGCGGCGAAAAACTGTTTTTT.

This rearrangement joins TRBV4-3 to TRBJ1-1, with a tentative D call TRBD1 (6 bases). V dropped 2 bases and J dropped 5 bases, with 12 bases sitting between them. Germline CDR1 is LGHNA and CDR2 is YSLEER. The CDR3 is made up of 14 amino acids. CDR3 sequence (DNA): TGCGCCAGCAGCCAAAAACAGGGAAAAACTGAAGCTTTCTTT. This codes for CASSQKQGKTEAFF.

V is TRBV7-3 and J is TRBJ2-5; 8 bases agree with TRBD2. CDR3 length: 15 residues. The germline V gene has CDR1 SGHTA and CDR2 FQGTGA. J lost 3 bases, V lost 5 bases, and 8 bases had no gene match. CDR3 region: CASSRGGAGEETQYF. CDR3 DNA sequence: TGTGCCAGCAGCCGTGGGGGAGCGGGGGAAGAGACCCAGTACTTC.

V gene TRBV5-5 combines with J gene TRBJ2-1; 11 nucleotides align to TRBD1. Trimming removed 4 bases from V and 7 bases from J; junction bases left unmatched: 10. The CDR3 contains 16 residues. Germline V CDR1 and CDR2: SGHKS, YYEKEE (reference sequence). The CDR3 region has the DNA TGTGCCAGCAGCCCCCCGGTAGGGACAGGGGGGAATGAGCAGTTCTTC. It translates to CASSPPVGTGGNEQFF.

The chain uses TRBV11-2 and TRBJ2-3, with D perhaps matching TRBD1 (5 bases). Per the germline V gene, CDR1 is SGHAT and CDR2 is FQNNGV. The CDR3 is 17 residues long. V gave up 1 base and J gave up 10 bases, with 24 bases separating them. CDR3 protein: CASSLVDQGPSRVAQYF. For the CDR3, the DNA is TGTGCCAGCAGCTTAGTAGATCAGGGTCCGTCTCGTGTGGCGCAGTATTTT.

The chain recombines TRBV7-3 with TRBJ2-7, with D possibly matching TRBD1 (5 bases). V lost 5 bases and J 7 bases, leaving 15 bases between the germline ends. CDR3 length: 13 residues. The germline V gene has CDR1 SGHTA and CDR2 FQGTGA. The chain's CDR3 is CASSPTIPGEQYF. Here the CDR3 DNA reads TGTGCCAGCAGCCCGACCATCCCAGGGGAGCAGTACTTC.

The V gene is TRBV19, the J gene TRBJ1-6; TRBD1 matches at 7 bases. The ends lost 0 bases at V and 10 bases at J; junction bases unmatched: 6. The CDR3 sequence is 15 residues long. Germline lookup yields CDR1 LNHDA and CDR2 SQIVND (reference sequence). The CDR3 loop reads CASSIERDRRSPLHF. As DNA, the CDR3 is TGTGCCAGTAGTATAGAGAGGGACAGAAGATCACCCCTCCACTTT.

This chain connects TRBV7-2 to TRBJ2-7; possible D gene TRBD2, 6 bases. The CDR3 runs to 18 residues. The germline V and J ends were trimmed by 5 bases and 3 bases, with 26 bases remaining between them. Germline-derived CDR1 and CDR2 are SGHTA and FQGNSA. The CDR3 loop reads CASSATGSTGTGLYEQYF. CDR3 nucleotide sequence: TGTGCCAGCAGCGCGACGGGTAGTACCGGGACGGGACTCTACGAGCAGTACTTC.